These T cell receptor beta chains were read from a single sample in a study of cytomegalovirus exposure and HLA in healthy donors. Assay used: immunoSEQ multiplex PCR; TCRdb lists only in-frame clones, some missing. The sample records about 150,000 clones, approximately 74% being singletons. The sequenced sample consisted of PBMCs. Receptor source: a man between 18 and 35 years old in good health and CMV-seronegative. CDR3s include the opening cysteine and the closing phenylalanine or tryptophan.

v_call	j_call	cdr3_aa
TRBV19	TRBJ2-7	CASSILGQAHSYEQYF
TRBV10-3	TRBJ1-1	CAISESGIEAFF
TRBV5-5	TRBJ1-1	CASRRSGGGLNTEAFF
TRBV7-9	TRBJ1-1	CASSLPRGHPDAEAFF
TRBV19	TRBJ1-4	CASSMDGTVHEKLFF
TRBV7-3	TRBJ2-1	CASSSRGSLMFEQFF
TRBV5-6	TRBJ2-2	CASSLITSGTGELFF
TRBV6-6	TRBJ1-1	CASMVEGRVTEAFF
TRBV27	TRBJ2-1	CASRGGTPYNEQFF
TRBV4-1	TRBJ2-1	CASSQGLAGMNEQFF
TRBV5-8	TRBJ1-1	CASSSRKRTGPTEAFF
TRBV19	TRBJ1-2	CASSPLDREDHGYTF
TRBV13	TRBJ2-7	CASSYTGGTYEQYF
TRBV6-1	TRBJ2-2	CASSGTGGNTGELFF
TRBV6-1	TRBJ1-2	CASRGRQGAGGYTF
TRBV5-3	TRBJ2-1	CARSPAGRINEQFF
TRBV28	TRBJ1-3	CASSFEVVRNTIYF
TRBV30	TRBJ1-6	CAWSRSGVDNSPLHF
TRBV4-1	TRBJ1-1	CASEGQDIGNTEAFF
TRBV2	TRBJ2-2	CASNLAGGPGTGELFF
TRBV5-4	TRBJ1-5	CASSLGGAVNQPQHF
TRBV7-2	TRBJ2-7	CASSYQTGASSYEQYF
TRBV9	TRBJ2-5	CASSVGLAQSQETQYF
TRBV11-2	TRBJ1-2	CASSLSQANYGYTF
TRBV2	TRBJ1-2	CASTYMTGNYGYTF
TRBV27	TRBJ2-3	CASSLIQGTDTQYF
TRBV28	TRBJ1-2	CASSLDRYSANYGYTF
TRBV15	TRBJ2-5	CATSSRLGLAGGQRGQETQYF
TRBV4-1	TRBJ2-7	CASSQIGQGIGEQYF
TRBV28	TRBJ1-2	CASASPQGAPGSYGYTF
TRBV6-6	TRBJ2-3	CASRKDRGTTDTQYF
TRBV2	TRBJ1-5	CASSERQGDQPQHF
TRBV6-1	TRBJ1-1	CASTTVAGLNTEAFF
TRBV6-1	TRBJ1-4	CASTMGQGGEKLFF
TRBV19	TRBJ1-5	CASSISRNQPQHF
TRBV7-6	TRBJ1-6	CASSLALGSDSPLHF
TRBV21-1	TRBJ2-7	CASSSWAGSSYEQYF
TRBV19	TRBJ2-5	CASSTPGTSGQETQYF
TRBV7-2	TRBJ2-6	CASSLTGTGANVLTF
TRBV7-2	TRBJ2-1	CASSPLAGGQLEQFF
TRBV30	TRBJ2-1	CACSKGRAGKHNEQFF
TRBV13	TRBJ1-2	CASSLRGYYGYTF
TRBV6-1	TRBJ2-6	CASSETGDGANVLTF
TRBV7-9	TRBJ1-2	CASSFGGQGAGRYGYTF
TRBV10-2	TRBJ2-5	CASSLGRGSQETQYF